The 27 T cell receptor beta chains reported below all come from one sample, sequenced in a study of T cells of healthy individuals. MiXCR, applied by TCRdb to the 5' RACE reads, yields one record per CDR3 protein. The sample holds some 100,000 distinct CDR3 sequences, 15% to 20% seen once. The receptors originated from a human donor in good health.

In this sample, this clonotype turned up many times. CDR3 protein: CSGRPGLAGETQYF. The CDR3 coding sequence is TGCAGCGGTCGACCGGGACTAGCGGGAGAGACCCAGTACTTC. The gene calls are TRBV29-1 and TRBJ2-5, with 12 bases aligning to TRBD2. This CDR3 has 14 residues. The germline CDR1 and CDR2 sequences are SQVTM and ANQGSEA. V shed 7 bases, J shed 4 bases, and the junction held 7 bases outside the gene matches.

Only a few counts were recorded for this clonotype. This rearrangement joins TRBV9 to TRBJ2-2; D unclear. Germline loops: CDR1 SGDLS, CDR2 YYNGEE. The CDR3 has 14 residues. V gave up 0 bases and J gave up 6 bases, with 9 bases separating them. The CDR3, as DNA: TGTGCCAGCAGCGTAGGACAAGGTTCCGGGGAGCTGTTTTTT. Its translation: CASSVGQGSGELFF. The full variable domain, in which reference TRBV9 and TRBJ2-2 provide the parts outside the CDR3, is DSGVTQTPKHLITATGQRVTLRCSPRSGDLSVYWYQQSLDQGLQFLIQYYNGEERAKGNILERFSAQQFPDLHSELNLSSLELGDSALYFCASSVGQGSGELFFGEGSRLTVL.

This clonotype was recorded many times. The genes are TRBV3-1 and TRBJ2-3; TRBD1 matches at 12 bases. Losses at the gene ends were 8 bases for V and 6 bases for J; bases not matched to a gene: 6. The CDR3 runs to 14 residues. Germline-derived CDR1 and CDR2 are LGHDT and YNNKEL (reference sequence). The CDR3 here is CASSGTGGLDTQYF. The CDR3 bases are TGTGCCAGCTCCGGGACAGGGGGCCTGGATACGCAGTATTTT.

The chain joins TRBV7-9 to TRBJ2-1; 7 bases are shared with TRBD1. The junction had 7 bases not matched to a gene; V was cut back by 5 bases and J by 0 bases. CDR1 is SEHNR and CDR2 is FQNEAQ in the germline V gene (reference sequence). CDR3 length: 16 residues. Here the CDR3 DNA reads TGTGCCAGCAGCCCAAGACAGGGCCGCTCCTACAATGAGCAGTTCTTC. Protein sequence: CASSPRQGRSYNEQFF.

This clonotype was seen a few times. The genes are TRBV15 and TRBJ2-7, with no clear D. V lost 5 bases and J 11 bases, leaving 22 bases between the germline ends. There are 14 residues in the CDR3. Germline CDR1 and CDR2: LNHNV and YYDKDF (reference sequence). The CDR3 reads CATSLRRNNPEEYF. The CDR3 DNA sequence: TGTGCCACCAGCCTACGAAGGAACAACCCTGAAGAGTACTTC.

J is TRBJ1-1 and V is TRBV6-5; the D gene is possibly TRBD1 (5 bases). Germline CDR1 MNHEY, CDR2 SVGAGI. The CDR3 runs to 14 residues. V lost 0 bases, J lost 5 bases, and 10 bases lay in between. The CDR3, as DNA: TGTGCCAGCAGTTACTCTTTCGGGGGTACTGAAGCTTTCTTT. Translated, it gives CASSYSFGGTEAFF.

This chain links TRBV18 with TRBJ2-7; 8 positions match TRBD1. Germline lookup yields CDR1 KGHSH and CDR2 LQKENI. This CDR3 spans 14 amino acids. The V segment lost 3 bases and the J segment 5 bases; nucleotides outside the gene matches: 6. CDR3 residues: CASSPTGGLDEQYF. The CDR3, as DNA: TGTGCCAGCTCACCCACAGGGGGGCTCGACGAGCAGTACTTC.

The chain carries TRBV12-3 or TRBV12-4 and TRBJ1-6; D not resolved. The CDR3 is 12 residues long. With 5 bases removed from V and 10 bases from J, the gap between germline ends came to 9 bases. Here the CDR3 DNA reads TGTGCCAGCAGTCGGGAAGGCTCACCCCTCCACTTT. Translating it yields CASSREGSPLHF.

This clonotype has ten or more counts. The chain recombines TRBV20-1 with TRBJ1-5, with 8 nucleotides matching TRBD1. The V and J ends lost 3 bases and 6 bases, in that order; junction bases with no gene match: 7. Germline loops: CDR1 DFQATT, CDR2 SNEGSKA (reference sequence). CDR3 length: 14 residues. In DNA, the CDR3 is TGCAGTGCTAGGGGTTTGGGACAGGTTCAGCCCCAGCATTTT. Translating it yields CSARGLGQVQPQHF.

This clonotype was detected a few times. V and J are TRBV4-2 and TRBJ1-2, with D possibly TRBD1 on 6 matching bases. Trimming pared 5 bases from V and 4 bases from J, leaving 11 bases between. This CDR3 has 13 amino acids. Germline loops: CDR1 LGHNA, CDR2 YNFKEQ. The CDR3 nucleotides read TGTGCCAGCAGCTACAGGGTCGGCTATGGCTACACCTTC. It translates to CASSYRVGYGYTF.

This clonotype was seen more than once but under ten times. This sequence joins TRBV27 and TRBJ1-2; D is unclear. Trimming cost V 3 bases and J 2 bases, with 10 bases left between them. This CDR3 has 14 residues. The germline gives CDR1 MNHEY, CDR2 SMNVEV (reference sequence). The CDR3 DNA is TGTGCCAGCAGTTTGGTAGGAGGGAACTATGGCTACACCTTC. As protein: CASSLVGGNYGYTF.

V usage is TRBV19 and J usage is TRBJ1-4; no definite D call. Germline V lookup: CDR1 LNHDA, CDR2 SQIVND (reference sequence). This CDR3 is built from 15 residues. Between the trimmed V and J ends, which lost 7 bases and 7 bases, there was a span of 19 bases. This chain's CDR3 is CASNKGGISGEKLFF. DNA of the CDR3: TGTGCCAGTAATAAAGGTGGTATCTCAGGTGAAAAACTGTTTTTT.

This clonotype was seen many times. The CDR3 sequence: CASSPPGGEQFF. In DNA form, the CDR3 reads TGTGCCAGCAGCCCCCCAGGGGGTGAGCAGTTCTTC. The genes are TRBV11-3 and TRBJ2-1, with 7 bases that match TRBD1. CDR1 is SGHNT and CDR2 is YENEEA in the germline V gene. This CDR3 is 12 amino acids long. Trimming took 5 bases from V and 9 from J; bases not matched to a gene: 4.

This clonotype was observed a few times. CDR3 loop: CALRPGQGSGTEAFF. DNA for the CDR3: TGTGCCCTCCGGCCGGGACAGGGTTCCGGCACTGAAGCTTTCTTT. The chain employs TRBV10-3 and TRBJ1-1; the match to TRBD1 covers 9 bases. This CDR3 contains 15 residues. V gave up 11 bases and J gave up 4 bases; unmatched junction bases: 14. Per the germline V gene, CDR1 is ENHRY and CDR2 is SYGVKD.

V gene TRBV5-5 combines with J gene TRBJ1-1; a possible D gene is TRBD1 (6 bases). Per germline, CDR1 SGHKS and CDR2 YYEKEE (reference sequence). The CDR3 length is 14 residues. V gave up 4 bases and J gave up 1 base, with 11 bases separating them. Here the CDR3 DNA reads TGTGCCAGCAGCCCGGCAGGGGCGAACACTGAAGCTTTCTTT. It codes for CASSPAGANTEAFF.

The table lists this clonotype with a few counts. The chain links TRBV20-1 to TRBJ2-1, with 13 bases fitting TRBD2. Germline trimming cut 6 bases from V and 5 bases from J; bases unmatched to any gene: 10. Germline-derived CDR1 and CDR2 are DFQATT and SNEGSKA (reference sequence). The CDR3 has 16 amino acids. CDR3 coding DNA: TGCAGTGCGGACGGACTAGCGGGAGTAGGAAACAATGAGCAGTTCTTC. As protein: CSADGLAGVGNNEQFF.

V and J are TRBV5-4 and TRBJ2-3; 11 bases map to TRBD2. Trimming cost V 4 bases and J 1 base; bases outside gene matches: 5. Per germline, CDR1 SGHNT and CDR2 YYREEE (reference sequence). The CDR3 length is 16 residues. CDR3 protein: CASSTLAGGGTDTQYF. The CDR3 nucleotides are TGTGCCAGCAGCACCCTAGCGGGAGGAGGCACAGATACGCAGTATTTT.

Remarks on this clonotype: A junction boundary mismatches the germline segment, possibly from a read error. This rearrangement joins TRBV6-2 or TRBV6-3 to TRBJ1-2, with a tentative D call TRBD1 (6 bases). The germline V gene has CDR1 MNHEY and CDR2 SVGEGT. This CDR3 contains 14 residues. CDR3 amino acids: CASSYSRGDRPSDF. CDR3 in DNA: TGTGCCAGCAGTTACTCGAGAGGCGACAGGCCGTCAGACTTC.

This clonotype was counted a few times. V is TRBV6-2 or TRBV6-3 and J is TRBJ1-2; tentatively, D is TRBD1 (6 bases). The CDR3 has 14 amino acids. V lost 7 bases and J lost 8, with 20 bases in between. The germline V gene encodes CDR1 MNHEY and CDR2 SVGEGT. CDR3 bases: TGTGCCAGCACGCTGACAGGACGAATTGGGGGCTACACCTTC. Translated, it gives CASTLTGRIGGYTF.

This clonotype has only a few counts. V usage is TRBV11-2 and J usage is TRBJ2-1, with 7 bases fitting TRBD1. Trimming cost V 4 bases and J 4 bases; bases outside gene matches: 7. The CDR3 has 15 amino acids. The germline V gene encodes CDR1 SGHAT and CDR2 FQNNGV. The CDR3 spells CASSSPGQPYNEQFF. CDR3 coding DNA: TGTGCCAGCAGCTCTCCGGGACAGCCTTACAATGAGCAGTTCTTC.

The rearrangement uses TRBV7-2 and TRBJ2-3, with 7 bases matching TRBD2. The CDR3 totals 14 residues. CDR1 is SGHTA, CDR2 FQGNSA, per germline. With V trimmed by 1 base and J by 4 bases, 2 bases remained unmatched. CDR3 DNA: TGTGCCAGCAGCTTAGGGGCGGGGGCAGATACGCAGTATTTT. Its translation is CASSLGAGADTQYF.

This sequence joins TRBV6-1 and TRBJ2-7; weak D call: TRBD1 (5 bases). The CDR3 consists of 12 residues. Germline CDR1 MNHNS, CDR2 SASEGT. The V end lost 4 bases, the J end lost 9 bases, and 13 bases lay between the germline ends. CDR3 sequence reads: CASSVRQSPQYF. DNA for the CDR3: TGTGCCAGCAGTGTGCGACAGTCTCCGCAGTACTTC.

The rearrangement uses TRBV20-1 and TRBJ2-7, with TRBD1 matching 8 bases. With V trimmed by 6 bases and J by 7 bases, 11 bases remained unmatched. The CDR3 totals 13 residues. The germline V gene has CDR1 DFQATT and CDR2 SNEGSKA (reference sequence). The chain's CDR3 is CSASGTGDYEQYF. In DNA, the CDR3 is TGCAGTGCGTCCGGGACAGGTGATTATGAGCAGTACTTC.

The chain links TRBV2 to TRBJ2-7, with D unclear. CDR1 and CDR2 (germline): SNHLY, FYNNEI. V shed 7 bases and J shed 4 bases, with 20 bases lying between them. The CDR3 is 15 residues long. CDR3 sequence reads: CASKLDRQPLYEQYF. CDR3 nucleotides: TGTGCCAGCAAACTCGACCGCCAACCGCTTTACGAGCAGTACTTC.

This clonotype occurred a few times. The chain couples TRBV5-3 to TRBJ2-5, with a tentative D call TRBD2 (5 bases). TRBV5-3 has ORF status, its function being uncertain. Trimming pared 1 base from V and 6 bases from J, leaving 10 bases between. The CDR3 has 13 amino acids. CDR3 nucleotide sequence: TGTGCCAGAAGCTTGCGAGGGAGCCAGACCCAGTACTTC. The encoded protein is CARSLRGSQTQYF.

This clonotype was seen at least ten times. The rearrangement links TRBV20-1 to TRBJ1-4, with unresolved D. The CDR3 spans 13 residues. V dropped 3 bases and J dropped 3 bases, with 8 bases sitting between them. Per the germline V gene, CDR1 is DFQATT and CDR2 is SNEGSKA (reference sequence). For the CDR3, the DNA is TGCAGTGCTAGCCCGGTGGCTAATGAAAAACTGTTTTTT. As protein: CSASPVANEKLFF.

This clonotype came up many times. A read error may produce the germline difference seen at one junction end. This chain links TRBV6-2 or TRBV6-3 with TRBJ1-5; a possible D gene is TRBD1 (6 bases). CDR3 length equals 15 residues. Per the germline V gene, CDR1 is MNHEY and CDR2 is SVGEGT. CDR3 coding DNA: TGTGCCAGCAGTGGAAACGCGGACAGCATTCAGCCCCAGCATTTT. The encoded protein is CASSGNADSIQPQHF.